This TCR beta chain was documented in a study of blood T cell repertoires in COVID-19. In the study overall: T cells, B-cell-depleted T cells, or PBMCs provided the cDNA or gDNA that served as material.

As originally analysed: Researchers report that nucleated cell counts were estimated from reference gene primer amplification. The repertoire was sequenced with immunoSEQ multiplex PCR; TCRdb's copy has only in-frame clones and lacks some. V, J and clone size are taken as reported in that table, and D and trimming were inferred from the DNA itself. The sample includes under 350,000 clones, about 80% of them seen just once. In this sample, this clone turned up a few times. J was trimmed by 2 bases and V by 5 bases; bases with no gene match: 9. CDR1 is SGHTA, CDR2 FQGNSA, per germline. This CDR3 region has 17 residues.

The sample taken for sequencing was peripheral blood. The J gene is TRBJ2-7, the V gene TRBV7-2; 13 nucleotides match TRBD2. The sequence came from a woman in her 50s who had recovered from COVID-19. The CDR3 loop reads CASSVSTSGRPPYEQYF. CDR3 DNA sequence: TGTGCCAGCAGCGTCTCGACTAGCGGGAGGCCCCCCTACGAGCAGTACTTC.